This T cell receptor (beta chain) was recorded in a study of shared clonotypes between healthy human individuals. Study background: Per donor, CD8 memory used one plate, CD8 naive used two, CD4 memory used three and CD4 naive used three.

Only CD45RO-negative cells positively selected for CCR7 counted as naive CD8 cells, so terminally differentiated effector memory CD45RA+ cells were excluded. Germline V CDR1 and CDR2: SGHTA, FQGNSA. V was trimmed by 5 bases and J by 3 bases, leaving 10 bases between them. This CDR3 has 13 amino acids. Profiling relied on immunoSEQ multiplex PCR, and the TCRdb table lists in-frame clones only, not all of them. The sample shows over 2 million clones, roughly 94% of them seen only once. The chain uses TRBV7-2 and TRBJ1-1; D is uncertain. The sequenced material came from naive CD8+ T cells sorted from blood. The sequence came from a man aged 18-30 years in good health. CDR3 loop: CASSPRTDTEAFF. CDR3 nucleotides: TGTGCCAGCAGCCCACGGACGGACACTGAAGCTTTCTTT.